This entry lists 28 T cell receptor beta chains sequenced from one sample in a study of cytomegalovirus exposure and HLA in healthy donors. The PCR contained 60 Vbeta and 13 Jbeta primers. Some clones are missing from TCRdb's copy, which holds only in-frame ones; the method was immunoSEQ multiplex PCR. The sample contains 100,000 or so clones, 75% to 90% of which appear only once. The material sequenced was PBMCs. These receptors originate from a man aged 25-45 years in good health and CMV-seronegative.

The genes are TRBV6-5 and TRBJ2-1, with TRBD1 matching over 7 bases. This CDR3 region has 14 residues. The V and J ends lost 9 bases and 4 bases, in that order; junction bases with no gene match: 9. Germline values: CDR1 MNHEY, CDR2 SVGAGI. CDR3 bases: TGTGCCAGTAAAAAGCCGGGACAGTACAATGAGCAGTTCTTC. Its translation is CASKKPGQYNEQFF.

This rearrangement joins TRBV7-9 to TRBJ1-2; D unclear. CDR3 length equals 13 residues. V lost 1 base to trimming and J lost 4 bases, with 7 bases between them. Germline loops: CDR1 SEHNR, CDR2 FQNEAQ (reference sequence). The DNA of the CDR3 is TGTGCCAGCAGCTTAGGGCAATTCTATGGCTACACCTTC. Translation: CASSLGQFYGYTF.

V is TRBV27 and J is TRBJ2-7; 7 bases are shared with TRBD2. The V segment lost 4 bases and the J segment 4 bases; nucleotides outside the gene matches: 4. The germline gives CDR1 MNHEY, CDR2 SMNVEV (reference sequence). The CDR3 runs to 13 residues. Here the CDR3 DNA reads TGTGCCAGCAGTTCGAGCGGGGCGTACGAGCAGTACTTC. Its translation is CASSSSGAYEQYF.

The J gene is TRBJ2-7, the V gene TRBV28; TRBD1 agrees at 10 bases. There are 15 residues in the CDR3. In germline, CDR1 is MDHEN, CDR2 SYDVKM. After removal of 3 bases from V and 7 bases from J, the junction contained 9 bases not matched to a gene. The CDR3 loop reads CASSLRGQGSQEQYF. The CDR3 region has the DNA TGTGCCAGCAGTTTGAGGGGACAGGGGTCGCAAGAGCAGTACTTC.

The chain joins TRBV27 to TRBJ1-1, with TRBD1 as a possible D gene (6 bases). The ends were cut back, 4 bases at V and 6 bases at J, with 12 bases in the middle. This CDR3 is built from 13 residues. The germline CDR1 and CDR2 sequences are MNHEY and SMNVEV (reference sequence). The CDR3 here is CASSYLQGPEAFF. CDR3 DNA sequence: TGTGCCAGCAGTTACCTACAGGGACCTGAAGCTTTCTTT.

The J gene is TRBJ1-1, the V gene TRBV6-5; a weak D match, TRBD1 (5 bases). Germline CDR1 is MNHEY and CDR2 is SVGAGI. The CDR3 loop spans 13 amino acids. V was trimmed by 2 bases and J by 4 bases, leaving 8 bases between them. CDR3 sequence reads: CASSYGAATEAFF. The CDR3 bases are TGTGCCAGCAGTTACGGGGCAGCCACTGAAGCTTTCTTT.

The chain has TRBV4-1 and TRBJ2-5; 8 bases agree with TRBD2. The CDR3 contains 15 residues. CDR1 and CDR2 (germline): MGHRA, YSYEKL. V trimming: 4 bases; J trimming: 3 bases; junction bases outside the gene matches: 7. In nucleotides, the CDR3 is TGCGCCAGCAGCCTCACCGGGACTAGGGAAGAGACCCAGTACTTC. Residues: CASSLTGTREETQYF.

The gene calls are TRBV6-1 and TRBJ2-5, with 7 bases matching TRBD1. In germline, CDR1 is MNHNS, CDR2 SASEGT. With V trimmed by 3 bases and J by 5 bases, 9 bases remained unmatched. The CDR3 is made up of 15 amino acids. The chain's CDR3 is CASSDLGQVGETQYF. The CDR3 nucleotides are TGTGCCAGCAGTGACCTAGGACAGGTTGGGGAGACCCAGTACTTC.

The chain recombines TRBV4-3 with TRBJ2-1; 7 nucleotides match TRBD2. With V trimmed by 0 bases and J by 4 bases, 6 bases remained unmatched. Germline values: CDR1 LGHNA, CDR2 YSLEER. This CDR3 has 16 amino acids. CDR3 loop: CASSQEGGRVYNEQFF. CDR3 nucleotides: TGCGCCAGCAGCCAAGAAGGAGGGAGGGTATACAATGAGCAGTTCTTC.

The chain has TRBV7-9 and TRBJ2-1; TRBD2 agrees at 11 bases. Trimming at V came to 4 bases and at J to 0 bases, leaving 5 bases not matched to a gene. Germline lookup yields CDR1 SEHNR and CDR2 FQNEAQ (reference sequence). The CDR3 is made up of 17 amino acids. The CDR3 spells CASSSRLAGSSYNEQFF. The CDR3 region has the DNA TGTGCCAGCAGCTCCCGACTAGCGGGAAGCTCCTACAATGAGCAGTTCTTC.

The chain uses TRBV19 and TRBJ2-5; 7 nucleotides align to TRBD2. The V and J ends lost 7 bases and 4 bases, in that order; junction bases with no gene match: 12. The CDR3 loop spans 15 amino acids. The germline V gene encodes CDR1 LNHDA and CDR2 SQIVND (reference sequence). The CDR3: CASNLWAGAPETQYF. The CDR3 DNA is TGTGCCAGTAACCTATGGGCGGGAGCACCAGAGACCCAGTACTTC.

The CDR3 sequence is CASSRVTGFGTEAFF. The CDR3 DNA reads as TGCGCCAGCAGCCGAGTAACAGGGTTTGGTACTGAAGCTTTCTTT. This chain links TRBV4-1 with TRBJ1-1, with D tentatively TRBD1 (6 bases). The CDR3 runs to 15 residues. Trimming took off 4 bases at V and 5 bases at J, with 17 bases between the two ends. From germline, CDR1 is MGHRA and CDR2 YSYEKL.

The chain combines TRBV25-1 with TRBJ1-1; no reliable D call. Trimming stripped 0 bases from V and 0 bases from J, with 14 bases between. The CDR3 spans 17 residues. Per the germline V gene, CDR1 is MGHDK and CDR2 is SYGVNS. The CDR3 region has the DNA TGTGCCAGCAGTGAATACGTTCTGGTAGAGATGAACACTGAAGCTTTCTTT. It specifies CASSEYVLVEMNTEAFF.

This chain connects TRBV28 to TRBJ2-5; 10 bases are shared with TRBD1. CDR1 is MDHEN, CDR2 SYDVKM, per germline. This CDR3 spans 15 amino acids. V shed 2 bases and J 4 bases; nucleotides not matched to a gene: 4. The CDR3 sequence: CASSLGQGVVETQYF. For the CDR3, the DNA is TGTGCCAGCAGTTTAGGACAGGGGGTCGTAGAGACCCAGTACTTC. Together with reference TRBV28 and TRBJ2-5, the CDR3 gives the full variable domain: DVKVTQSSRYLVKRTGEKVFLECVQDMDHENMFWYRQDPGLGLRLIYFSYDVKMKEKGDIPEGYSVSREKKERFSLILESASTNQTSMYLCASSLGQGVVETQYFGPGTRLLVL.

This chain's CDR3 is CASSKQGGSDNEQFF. The DNA of the CDR3 is TGTGCCAGTAGTAAACAGGGAGGGAGCGACAATGAGCAGTTCTTC. The chain employs TRBV19 and TRBJ2-1; D possibly corresponds to TRBD2 (7 bases). Germline V gives CDR1 LNHDA, CDR2 SQIVND (reference sequence). The CDR3 contains 15 residues. V lost 4 bases to trimming and J lost 5 bases, with 15 bases between them.

The chain joins TRBV6-1 to TRBJ2-1, with D perhaps matching TRBD2 (5 bases). Between the trimmed V and J ends, which lost 3 bases and 0 bases, there was a span of 9 bases. Germline assignment: CDR1 MNHNS and CDR2 SASEGT. The CDR3 contains 15 residues. The DNA for the CDR3 is TGTGCCAGCAGTGAGCTGGGGAGCTCCTACAATGAGCAGTTCTTC. This encodes CASSELGSSYNEQFF.

This clone showed up just a few times. The chain couples TRBV28 to TRBJ2-2; D might be TRBD1 (6 bases). Germline CDR1 is MDHEN and CDR2 is SYDVKM. CDR3 length: 15 residues. Trimming stripped 6 bases from V and 3 bases from J, with 14 bases between. The CDR3 sequence is CASRPQDRHTGELFF. The CDR3 DNA is TGTGCCAGCAGACCCCAGGACAGACACACCGGGGAGCTGTTTTTT.

The rearrangement joins TRBV6-6 to TRBJ1-5; 7 nucleotides agree with TRBD1. Germline V gene data show CDR1 as MNHNY and CDR2 as SVGAGI (reference sequence). There are 13 residues in the CDR3. Trimming removed 4 bases from V and 7 bases from J; junction bases left unmatched: 4. CDR3 in amino acids: CASSFTGDQPQHF. CDR3 DNA: TGTGCCAGCAGTTTCACAGGGGACCAGCCCCAGCATTTT.

The rearrangement links TRBV4-1 to TRBJ2-1, with 7 bases lining up with TRBD2. V trimming: 4 bases; J trimming: 2 bases; junction bases outside the gene matches: 8. CDR3 length: 16 amino acids. The germline V gene has CDR1 MGHRA and CDR2 YSYEKL. The CDR3 nucleotides are TGCGCCAGCAGCCGGAGTAGCGGGTTTACCTACAATGAGCAGTTCTTC. As protein: CASSRSSGFTYNEQFF.

The rearrangement joins TRBV6-4 to TRBJ1-2; no reliable D call. With 0 bases removed from V and 7 bases from J, the gap between germline ends came to 27 bases. Germline V CDR1 and CDR2: MRHNA, SNTAGT. This CDR3 comprises 19 residues. CDR3 sequence: CASSDSLGGWKGKYFGYTF. CDR3 nucleotide sequence: TGTGCCAGCAGTGACTCGCTTGGAGGGTGGAAGGGTAAATATTTTGGCTACACCTTC.

The rearrangement uses TRBV5-6 and TRBJ2-7, with 8 bases that match TRBD1. The V gene's germline CDR1 is SGHDT and CDR2 YYEEEE. Trimming took 1 base from V and 6 from J; bases not matched to a gene: 9. The CDR3 consists of 15 residues. CDR3 sequence (DNA): TGTGCCAGCAGCTTGACGCAGGGGGCGCCGGGCGAGCAGTACTTC. This translates into CASSLTQGAPGEQYF.

The chain uses TRBV25-1 and TRBJ2-7; D is unclear. This CDR3 region has 12 residues. Germline CDR1 is MGHDK and CDR2 is SYGVNS. V dropped 4 bases and J dropped 7 bases, with 11 bases sitting between them. CDR3 nucleotides: TGTGCCAGCAGTGCCCTGACTGTAGAGCAGTACTTC. Protein: CASSALTVEQYF.

This chain connects TRBV30 to TRBJ2-1; 7 nucleotides align to TRBD2. CDR1 and CDR2 from the germline V gene are GTSNPN and SVGIG (reference sequence). CDR3 length: 17 residues. V shed 0 bases, J shed 6 bases, and the junction held 14 bases outside the gene matches. For the CDR3, the DNA is TGTGCCTGGAGTGTCCCACCTCGGACCCAGCGGGGCAATGAGCAGTTCTTC. This codes for CAWSVPPRTQRGNEQFF.

This clone was observed a single time. This chain connects TRBV25-1 to TRBJ2-1, with a weak D call TRBD1 (5 bases). The V gene lost 6 bases and the J gene lost 2 bases, with 11 bases spanning the gap. Germline CDR1 MGHDK, CDR2 SYGVNS. This CDR3 has 14 amino acids. DNA for the CDR3: TGTGCCAGCAGCCCAGGGAATCCCTACAATGAGCAGTTCTTC. Protein: CASSPGNPYNEQFF.

The CDR3: CAISAAVNTEAFF. CDR3 nucleotide sequence: TGTGCCATCAGTGCGGCGGTGAACACTGAAGCTTTCTTT. The rearrangement joins TRBV10-3 to TRBJ1-1; no clear D. Deletions cut 4 bases from V and 0 bases from J, with 6 bases between. Per germline, CDR1 ENHRY and CDR2 SYGVKD. CDR3 size: 13 residues.

CDR3 sequence: CASSLGTGRYEQYF. CDR3 bases: TGTGCCAGCAGCTTAGGAACAGGACGCTACGAGCAGTACTTC. J is TRBJ2-7 and V is TRBV7-9, with D tentatively TRBD1 (5 bases). Germline CDR1 and CDR2: SEHNR and FQNEAQ (reference sequence). V lost 1 base to trimming and J lost 3 bases, with 10 bases between them. The CDR3 is 14 residues long.

The chain is built from TRBV4-2 and TRBJ1-4; D perhaps matches TRBD1 (6 bases). The CDR3 extends over 14 amino acids. Trimming cost V 4 bases and J 5 bases, with 11 bases left between them. The germline gives CDR1 LGHNA, CDR2 YNFKEQ. CDR3 in DNA: TGTGCCAGCAGCCCAGGACAGACCAATGAAAAACTGTTTTTT. Amino acid sequence: CASSPGQTNEKLFF.

This sequence joins TRBV5-1 and TRBJ2-5, with a tentative D call TRBD2 (6 bases). Trimming took 0 bases from V and 4 from J, leaving 19 bases between them. There are 17 residues in the CDR3. Germline V gene lookup returns CDR1 SGHRS and CDR2 YFSETQ. CDR3 DNA: TGCGCCAGCAGCTTGGTACGGAGGGCCTCATCGGGAGAGACCCAGTACTTC. It is translated as CASSLVRRASSGETQYF.